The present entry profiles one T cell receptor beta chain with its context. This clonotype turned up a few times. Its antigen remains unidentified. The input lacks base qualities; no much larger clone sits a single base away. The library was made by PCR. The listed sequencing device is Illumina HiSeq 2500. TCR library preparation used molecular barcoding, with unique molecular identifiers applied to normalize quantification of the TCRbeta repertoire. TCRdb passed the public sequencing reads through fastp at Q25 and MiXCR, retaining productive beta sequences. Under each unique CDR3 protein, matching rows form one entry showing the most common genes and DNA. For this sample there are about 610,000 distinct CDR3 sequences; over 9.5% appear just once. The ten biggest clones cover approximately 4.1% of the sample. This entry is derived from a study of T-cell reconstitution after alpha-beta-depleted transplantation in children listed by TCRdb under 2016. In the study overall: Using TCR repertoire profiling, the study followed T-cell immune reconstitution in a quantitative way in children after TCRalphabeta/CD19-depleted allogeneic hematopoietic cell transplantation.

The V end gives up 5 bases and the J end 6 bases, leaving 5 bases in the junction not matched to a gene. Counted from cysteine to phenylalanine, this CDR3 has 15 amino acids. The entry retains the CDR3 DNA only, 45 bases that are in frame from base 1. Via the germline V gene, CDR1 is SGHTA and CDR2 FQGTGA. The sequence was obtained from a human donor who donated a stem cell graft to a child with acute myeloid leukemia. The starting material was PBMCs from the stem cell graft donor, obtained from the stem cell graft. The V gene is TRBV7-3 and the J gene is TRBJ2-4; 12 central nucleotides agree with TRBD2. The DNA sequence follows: TGTGCCAGCAGCCCTAGCGGGAGGGCGGGAAACATTCAGTACTTC. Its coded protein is CASSPSGRAGNIQYF.